What follows are 26 T cell receptor beta chains derived from one specimen sequenced in a study of tissue T cells after allogeneic stem cell transplantation. The time point: mouse harvest day 7 after allogeneic transplant. Tail vein injection delivered 10^7 T-cell-depleted bone marrow cells and 10^6 splenic CD5+ T cells. TCRdb's copy holds only in-frame clones and misses some; the assay was immunoSEQ multiplex PCR. The sample has some 2,600 clones, around 48% seen once; the top ten hold roughly 32%. Specimen: spleen. Receptors were obtained from a female BALB/c mouse given C57BL/6 T cells with graft-versus-host disease after an allogeneic hematopoietic cell transplant.

This clone was seen just once. The gene names given are mouse names. Coverage ceases 1 residue before the CDR3 finishes, and the germline J gene fills in the end. The genes are TRBV3 and TRBJ2-1; 9 bases line up with TRBD1. The CDR3 runs 15 residues. Unmatched junction bases numbered 4, after V lost 3 bases and J lost 4 bases. Germline-derived CDR1 and CDR2 are SNHLY and FYNGKV (reference sequence). The CDR3: CASSFKGQGYAEQFF. CDR3 DNA, as far as it was read: TGTGCCAGCAGCTTTAAGGGACAGGGTTATGCTGAGCAGTTC.

This clone was seen once. All gene names here are mouse names. With the read ending 1 residue before the CDR3 end, the germline J gene is used to fill in that end. Other nucleotide sequences from this sample produce the same CDR3. The chain has TRBV26 and TRBJ1-4; no firm D call. This CDR3 is 13 amino acids long. Germline V gives CDR1 KGHPV, CDR2 FQNQEV (reference sequence). V lost 3 bases and J 4 bases, leaving 6 bases between the germline ends. The part of the CDR3 DNA that was read is TGTGCCAGCAGTCTCTACAGCAACGAAAGATTATTT. Its translation is CASSLYSNERLF. In full, the CDR3 is CASSLYSNERLFF.

As concerns this clone: Mouse gene names apply. The CDR3 end falls 1 residue outside the read, so it is completed with the germline J gene. The V gene is TRBV13-1, the J gene TRBJ2-3; D is undetermined. Germline lookup yields CDR1 NSHNY and CDR2 SYGAGN. The CDR3 extends over 15 amino acids. V was pared by 0 bases and J by 0 bases, with 8 bases between. Incomplete CDR3 DNA: TGTGCCAGCAGTGATGGGTGGGTTAGTGCAGAAACGCTGTAT. Protein product: CASSDGWVSAETLY. The whole CDR3 is CASSDGWVSAETLYF.

Turning to this clone: Gene names denote mouse genes. The read ends 1 residue shy of where the CDR3 ends; the end is completed using the germline J gene. The chain recombines TRBV4 with TRBJ2-1, with 11 bases identical to TRBD2. V lost 4 bases and J lost 3; bases outside the gene matches: 5. Germline-derived CDR1 and CDR2 are LGHDT and YNNKQL (reference sequence). This CDR3 is 16 amino acids long. The CDR3 sequence: CASSFGLGGSYAEQFF. Incomplete CDR3 DNA: TGTGCCAGCAGCTTTGGACTGGGGGGTTCCTATGCTGAGCAGTTC. The full variable domain, its missing parts supplied by reference TRBV4 and TRBJ2-1, is ETAVFQTPNYHVTQVGNEVSFNCKQTLGHDTMYWYKQDSKKLLKIMFSYNNKQLIVNETVPRRFSPQSSDKAHLNLRIKSVEPEDSAVYLCASSFGLGGSYAEQFFGPGTRLTVL.

For this clone: Gene names denote mouse genes. Read sequence stops 1 residue before the CDR3 end, and the germline J gene provides the missing end. The chain employs TRBV31 and TRBJ2-7; D unresolved. Germline V gives CDR1 GKSSPN, CDR2 SITVG. This CDR3 is built from 11 residues. V was clipped by 3 bases and J by 4 bases, with 7 bases between them. The sequenced CDR3 bases are TGTGCCTGGAGACTCGCGTATGAACAGTAC. It yields the protein CAWRLAYEQY. The full CDR3 reads CAWRLAYEQYF.

About this clone itself: Genes and germline come from the mouse. CDR3 region: CASSLAWANQDTQYF. CDR3 DNA, as far as it was read: TGTGCAAGCAGCTTAGCCTGGGCTAACCAAGACACCCAGTAC. The rearrangement uses TRBV16 and TRBJ2-5; TRBD2 might be the D (5 bases). Coverage ceases 1 residue before the CDR3 finishes, and the germline J gene fills in the end. In germline, CDR1 is SGHSA, CDR2 FRNQAP. The CDR3 is 15 amino acids. V was shortened by 1 base and J by 0 bases, with 8 bases between the two germline ends.

About this clone itself: Gene names and germline match the mouse. The read falls 1 residue short of the CDR3 end, and the missing part is taken from the germline J gene. The chain links TRBV20 to TRBJ2-3, with TRBD1 identical over 8 bases. Per the germline V gene, CDR1 is GFQATS and CDR2 is STVNSAI. After removal of 1 base from V and 2 bases from J, the junction contained 2 bases not matched to a gene. The CDR3 runs 14 residues. The CDR3: CGARGTGIAETLYF. The sequenced part of the CDR3 DNA is TGTGGTGCTAGGGGGACAGGGATTGCAGAAACGCTGTAT.

A remark on this clone: Gene labels here are mouse ones. Partial CDR3 DNA: TGTGCCAGCAGTCTCCCATCTAGTGCAGAAACGCTGTAT. Amino acid sequence: CASSLPSSAETLY. The complete CDR3 reads CASSLPSSAETLYF. The chain has TRBV26 and TRBJ2-3, with unresolved D. The read gets to within 1 residue of the CDR3 end, and the germline J gene fills in the rest. The CDR3 length is 14 residues. The germline gives CDR1 KGHPV, CDR2 FQNQEV (reference sequence). V was cut by 3 bases and J by 0 bases, with 7 bases left in between.

Comment on this clone: Here the gene names and germline are mouse. The read terminates 1 residue ahead of where the CDR3 ends, so the germline J gene completes it. The genes are TRBV26 and TRBJ2-7; 11 positions match TRBD2. The CDR3 covers 13 residues. Germline V gene data show CDR1 as KGHPV and CDR2 as FQNQEV (reference sequence). The V gene end was trimmed by 5 bases and the J gene end by 4 bases; junction bases not matched to a gene: 1. CDR3 DNA (partial): TGTGCCAGCAGTGGGGACTGGGGGTATGAACAGTAC. The encoded protein is CASSGDWGYEQY. In full, the CDR3 is CASSGDWGYEQYF.

On this clone: The germline and genes are mouse ones. The read gets to within 1 residue of the CDR3 end, and the germline J gene fills in the rest. The V call is TRBV26, the J call TRBJ2-1; TRBD1 matches 9 bases. This CDR3 is 13 amino acids long. Germline CDR1 reads KGHPV; CDR2 reads FQNQEV (reference sequence). The V gene end was trimmed by 6 bases and the J gene end by 7 bases; junction bases not matched to a gene: 4. CDR3 in amino acids: CASSRQGGAEQFF. CDR3 DNA, as far as it was read: TGTGCCAGCAGCCGACAGGGGGGAGCTGAGCAGTTC.

Regarding this clone: The genes and germline here are from mouse. The read stops 1 residue short of the end of the CDR3; the missing end is completed from the germline J gene. V usage is TRBV26 and J usage is TRBJ2-4; D perhaps matches TRBD1 (6 bases). V lost 8 bases to trimming and J lost 0 bases, with 12 bases between them. The CDR3 extends over 14 amino acids. Germline V lookup: CDR1 KGHPV, CDR2 FQNQEV (reference sequence). The sequenced CDR3 bases are TGTGCCAGCGGCCGGGACATTAGTCAAAACACCTTGTAC. Translated: CASGRDISQNTLY. The CDR3 in full is CASGRDISQNTLYF.

Concerning this clone: Germline and genes here are mouse. The read gets to within 1 residue of the CDR3 end, and the germline J gene fills in the rest. The chain combines TRBV2 with TRBJ2-4; possibly TRBD1 for D (5 bases). The germline CDR1 and CDR2 sequences are LGHNA and YSYQKL. Trimming took 3 bases from V and 4 from J, leaving 5 bases between them. This CDR3 is 12 amino acids long. CDR3 DNA, as far as it was read: TGTGCCAGCAGCCAGACAGAAAACACCTTGTAC. Its protein is CASSQTENTLY. The full-length CDR3 reads as CASSQTENTLYF.

The table lists this clone with a few counts. Gene and germline names: mouse. Read data end 1 residue before the CDR3 end; the end is taken from the germline J gene. The chain employs TRBV29 and TRBJ2-7; TRBD1 matches at 10 bases. Per germline, CDR1 MSHET and CDR2 SYDVDS. V gave up 2 bases and J gave up 0 bases; unmatched junction bases: 7. CDR3 size: 17 residues. The CDR3 sequence: CASSLRRDRGSSYEQYF. CDR3 DNA (partial): TGTGCTAGCAGTTTACGACGGGACAGGGGAAGCTCCTATGAACAGTAC. The full variable domain, its missing parts supplied by reference TRBV29 and TRBJ2-7, is DMKVTQMPRYLIKRMGENVLLECGQDMSHETMYWYRQDPGLGLQLIYISYDVDSNSEGDIPKGYRVSRKKREHFSLILDSAKTNQTSVYFCASSLRRDRGSSYEQYFGPGTRLTVL.

With regard to this clone: Gene names follow the mouse nomenclature. Read sequence stops 1 residue before the CDR3 end, and the germline J gene provides the missing end. The chain recombines TRBV26 with TRBJ2-5; no definite D call. Trimming took 4 bases from V and 0 from J, leaving 5 bases between them. Per germline, CDR1 KGHPV and CDR2 FQNQEV (reference sequence). This CDR3 has 13 amino acids. This CDR3 reads CASSPNNQDTQYF. CDR3 DNA (partial): TGTGCCAGCAGTCCCAATAACCAAGACACCCAGTAC.

Turning to this clone: Any gene name here is a mouse gene name. Sequencing ends 1 residue short of the CDR3 end; the germline J gene provides the rest. The chain is built from TRBV20 and TRBJ1-4; no clear D gene. Trimming removed 0 bases from V and 4 bases from J, with 3 bases in between. CDR1 and CDR2 from the germline V gene are GFQATS and STVNSAI. CDR3 length equals 12 residues. CDR3 sequence: CGARESNERLFF. The sequenced part of the CDR3 DNA is TGTGGTGCTAGGGAGAGCAACGAAAGATTATTT.

Turning to this clone: Gene names are the mouse ones. The CDR3 goes on 1 residue after the read ends, and that part is filled in from the germline J gene. J is TRBJ2-5 and V is TRBV13-2; D ambiguous. The germline gives CDR1 NNHNN, CDR2 SYGAGS (reference sequence). This CDR3 has 11 residues. Trimming cost V 2 bases and J 5 bases, with 3 bases left between them. The CDR3 spells CASGDRDTQYF. The sequenced CDR3 bases are TGTGCCAGCGGTGACAGAGACACCCAGTAC.

This clone was detected a few times. The gene names here belong to mouse. The CDR3 is cut off 1 residue early in the read; its end comes from the germline J gene. The chain is built from TRBV19 and TRBJ1-1; a possible D gene is TRBD1 (5 bases). Germline V gene lookup returns CDR1 FNHDT and CDR2 SITEND (reference sequence). The CDR3 covers 13 residues. V was shortened by 2 bases and J by 1 base, with 6 bases between the two germline ends. CDR3 loop: CASSIDRNTEVFF. Partial CDR3 DNA: TGTGCCAGCAGTATCGACAGAAACACAGAAGTCTTC. Together with reference TRBV19 and TRBJ1-1, the CDR3 gives the full variable domain: GGIITQTPKFLIGQEGQKLTLKCQQNFNHDTMYWYRQDSGKGLRLIYYSITENDLQKGDLSEGYDASREKKSSFSLTVTSAQKNEMAVFLCASSIDRNTEVFFGKGTRLTVV.

This clone turned up a few times. The genes are named according to mouse. Read data end 1 residue before the CDR3 end; the end is taken from the germline J gene. The V and J genes are TRBV14 and TRBJ1-4; 7 bases agree with TRBD1. The length of the CDR3 is 15 residues. The J segment lost 3 bases and the V segment lost 5 bases, leaving 7 bases of the junction unmatched. Per germline, CDR1 SGHDT and CDR2 FRDEAV. This CDR3 reads CASRPTGTANERLFF. The sequenced CDR3 bases are TGTGCCAGCAGACCAACCGGGACAGCCAACGAAAGATTATTT.

This clone came up a few times. Here the gene names and germline are mouse. CDR3 DNA, as far as it was read: TGTGCCAGCTCTACAGCAAACTCCGACTACACC. Amino acids: CASSTANSDYT. In full, the CDR3 is CASSTANSDYTF. The chain combines TRBV12-2 with TRBJ1-2; D is unresolved. The CDR3 end falls 1 residue outside the read, so it is completed with the germline J gene. Per the germline V gene, CDR1 is SGHLS and CDR2 is HYDKME. The V end lost 3 bases, the J end lost 0 bases, and 4 bases lay between the germline ends. The CDR3 runs 12 residues. The whole variable domain, filled in from reference TRBV12-2 and TRBJ1-2, reads NSGVVQSPRYIIKGKGERSILKCIPISGHLSVAWYQQTQGQELKFFIQHYDKMERDKGNLPSRFSVQQFDDYHSEMNMSALELEDSAVYFCASSTANSDYTFGSGTRLLVI.

As to this clone: Gene labels here are mouse ones. The CDR3 extends 1 residue past the end of the read, so its final part is completed from the germline J gene. The chain combines TRBV31 with TRBJ2-7; D is uncertain. Germline assignment: CDR1 GKSSPN and CDR2 SITVG. The V gene lost 0 bases and the J gene lost 3 bases, with 9 bases spanning the gap. The CDR3 length is 13 residues. CDR3 in amino acids: CAWSLYKSYEQYF. The CDR3 DNA, read in part, is TGTGCCTGGAGTCTATACAAAAGCTATGAACAGTAC. The variable domain in full, completed from reference TRBV31 and TRBJ2-7, reads AQTIHQWPVAEIKAVGSPLSLGCTIKGKSSPNLYWYWQATGGTLQQLFYSITVGQVESVVQLNLSASRPKDDQFILSTEKLLLSHSGFYLCAWSLYKSYEQYFGPGTRLTVL.

This clone was counted between two and nine times. The genes and germline here are from mouse. The read falls 1 residue short of the CDR3 end, and the missing part is taken from the germline J gene. This rearrangement joins TRBV23 to TRBJ1-4. The CDR3 length is 12 residues. CDR1 and CDR2 (germline): KGHTA, FQNQQP. The sequenced CDR3 bases are TGCTCCAGCAGTCCGACCAACGAAAGATTATTT. It specifies CSSSPTNERLF. The CDR3 in its entirety is CSSSPTNERLFF.

Details on this clone: These gene names are mouse names. Sequencing ends 1 residue short of the CDR3 end; the germline J gene provides the rest. The J gene is TRBJ2-7, the V gene TRBV26; TRBD1 is a possible D gene (6 bases). Germline CDR1 reads KGHPV; CDR2 reads FQNQEV (reference sequence). V lost 6 bases and J 1 base, leaving 7 bases between the germline ends. The CDR3 length is 12 residues. Incomplete CDR3 DNA: TGTGCCAGCAGAGGACAGTCCTATGAACAGTAC. It specifies CASRGQSYEQY. The full CDR3 is CASRGQSYEQYF.

By share, this clone ranks as medium-sized. Gene labels here are mouse ones. Coverage ceases 1 residue before the CDR3 finishes, and the germline J gene fills in the end. The V call is TRBV26, the J call TRBJ2-7; D ambiguous. The germline V gene has CDR1 KGHPV and CDR2 FQNQEV (reference sequence). Trimming pared 1 base from V and 4 bases from J, leaving 2 bases between. This CDR3 region has 11 residues. CDR3: CASSLLYEQYF. Incomplete CDR3 DNA: TGTGCCAGCAGTCTGTTGTATGAACAGTAC.

This clone occurred a few times. Germline and genes: mouse. Coverage ceases 1 residue before the CDR3 finishes, and the germline J gene fills in the end. This chain joins TRBV13-2 and TRBJ2-7; 13 positions agree with TRBD2. CDR1 is NNHNN, CDR2 SYGAGS, per germline (reference sequence). This CDR3 is 16 amino acids long. Trimming took 1 base from V and 4 from J; bases not matched to a gene: 5. The covered CDR3 bases are TGTGCCAGCGGTGATCCGGGACTGGGGGGGTCTTATGAACAGTAC. Amino acids: CASGDPGLGGSYEQY. The CDR3 as a whole reads CASGDPGLGGSYEQYF.

This clone was picked up a small number of times. The gene symbols are mouse symbols. Read sequence stops 1 residue before the CDR3 end, and the germline J gene provides the missing end. The chain joins TRBV13-1 to TRBJ2-3, with a weak D call TRBD1 (6 bases). Germline V CDR1 and CDR2: NSHNY, SYGAGN. This CDR3 is built from 15 residues. Deletions cut 3 bases from V and 0 bases from J, with 11 bases between. CDR3 sequence reads: CASSGARGSAETLYF. Partial CDR3 DNA: TGTGCCAGCAGTGGTGCCAGGGGTAGTGCAGAAACGCTGTAT.

Regarding this clone: Gene labels here are mouse ones. The read is 1 residue too short to cover the CDR3 end, so that end is filled in from the germline J gene. The chain joins TRBV24 to TRBJ2-7, with 10 bases identical to TRBD2. V gave up 4 bases and J gave up 4 bases; unmatched junction bases: 10. Per germline, CDR1 KGHTA and CDR2 FRNEEI. This CDR3 contains 16 residues. CDR3 amino acids: CASSPSRLGGSYEQYF. The covered CDR3 bases are TGTGCCAGCAGTCCCTCTCGACTGGGGGGTTCTTATGAACAGTAC.